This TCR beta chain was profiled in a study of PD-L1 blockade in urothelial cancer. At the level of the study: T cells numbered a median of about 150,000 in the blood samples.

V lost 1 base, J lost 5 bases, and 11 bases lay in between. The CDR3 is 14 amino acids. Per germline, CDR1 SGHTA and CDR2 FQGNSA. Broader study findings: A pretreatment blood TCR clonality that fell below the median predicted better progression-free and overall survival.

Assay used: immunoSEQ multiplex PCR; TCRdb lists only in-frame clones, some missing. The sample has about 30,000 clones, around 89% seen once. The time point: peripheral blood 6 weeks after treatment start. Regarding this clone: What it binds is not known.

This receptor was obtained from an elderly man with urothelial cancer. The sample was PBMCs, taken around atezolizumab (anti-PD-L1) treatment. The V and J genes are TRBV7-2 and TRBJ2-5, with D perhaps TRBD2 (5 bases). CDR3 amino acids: CASSLGLTGETQYF. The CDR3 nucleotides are TGTGCCAGCAGCTTAGGTCTAACGGGGGAGACCCAGTACTTC.